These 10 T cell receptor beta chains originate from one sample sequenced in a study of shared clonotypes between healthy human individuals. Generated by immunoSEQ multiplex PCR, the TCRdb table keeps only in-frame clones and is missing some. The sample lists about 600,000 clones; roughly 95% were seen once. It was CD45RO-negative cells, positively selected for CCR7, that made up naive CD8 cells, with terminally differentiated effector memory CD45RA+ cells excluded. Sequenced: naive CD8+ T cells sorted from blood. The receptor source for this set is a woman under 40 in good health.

DNA of the CDR3: TGTGCCAGCAGCCACGGCTTCTCTGGAAACACCATATATTTT. Amino acid sequence: CASSHGFSGNTIYF. This chain uses TRBV7-9 with TRBJ1-3; D not resolved. The CDR3 consists of 14 residues. Trimming cost V 5 bases and J 0 bases, with 8 bases left between them. Germline V gives CDR1 SEHNR, CDR2 FQNEAQ (reference sequence).

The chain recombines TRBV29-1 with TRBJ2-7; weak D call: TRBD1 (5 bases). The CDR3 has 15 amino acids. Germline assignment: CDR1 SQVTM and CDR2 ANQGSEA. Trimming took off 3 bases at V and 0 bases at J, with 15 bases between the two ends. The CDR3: CSVDLPETDSYEQYF. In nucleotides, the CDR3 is TGCAGCGTTGACCTTCCGGAGACAGACTCCTACGAGCAGTACTTC.

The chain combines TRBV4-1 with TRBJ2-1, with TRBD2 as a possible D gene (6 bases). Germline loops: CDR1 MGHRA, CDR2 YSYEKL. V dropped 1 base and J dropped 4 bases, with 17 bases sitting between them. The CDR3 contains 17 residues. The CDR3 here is CASSQVRAGLGYNEQFF. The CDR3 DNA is TGCGCCAGCAGCCAAGTGAGAGCGGGCCTAGGGTACAATGAGCAGTTCTTC.

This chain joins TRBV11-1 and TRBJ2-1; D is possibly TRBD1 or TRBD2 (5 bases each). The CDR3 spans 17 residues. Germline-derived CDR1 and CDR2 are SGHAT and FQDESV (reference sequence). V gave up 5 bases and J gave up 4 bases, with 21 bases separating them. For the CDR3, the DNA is TGTGCCAGCAGCCCTAAGGGGTGGACTCAAGAATACAATGAGCAGTTCTTC. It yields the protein CASSPKGWTQEYNEQFF.

The CDR3 loop reads CASSFTTSGFGNEQFF. The CDR3 nucleotides read TGTGCCAGCAGTTTCACGACTAGCGGCTTCGGCAATGAGCAGTTCTTC. The chain carries TRBV6-5 and TRBJ2-1, with 9 nucleotides matching TRBD2. Germline CDR1 MNHEY, CDR2 SVGAGI. After removal of 4 bases from V and 6 bases from J, the junction contained 10 bases not matched to a gene. This CDR3 has 16 residues.

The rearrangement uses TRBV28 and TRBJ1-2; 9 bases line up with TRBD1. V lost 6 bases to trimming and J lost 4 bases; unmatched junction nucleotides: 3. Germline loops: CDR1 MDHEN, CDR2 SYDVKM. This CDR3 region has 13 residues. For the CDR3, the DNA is TGTGCCAGCAGCTACAGGGGGCCCTATGGCTACACCTTC. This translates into CASSYRGPYGYTF.

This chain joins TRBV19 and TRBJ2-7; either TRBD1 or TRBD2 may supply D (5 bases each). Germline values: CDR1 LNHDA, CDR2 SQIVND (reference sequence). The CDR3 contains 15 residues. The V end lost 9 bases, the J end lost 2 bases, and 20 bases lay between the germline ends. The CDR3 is CASRPGLRGPYEQYF. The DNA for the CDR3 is TGTGCCAGCAGACCCGGGCTTCGGGGCCCCTACGAGCAGTACTTC. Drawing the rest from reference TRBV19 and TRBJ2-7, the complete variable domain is DGGITQSPKYLFRKEGQNVTLSCEQNLNHDAMYWYRQDPGQGLRLIYYSQIVNDFQKGDIAEGYSVSREKKESFPLTVTSAQKNPTAFYLCASRPGLRGPYEQYFGPGTRLTVT.

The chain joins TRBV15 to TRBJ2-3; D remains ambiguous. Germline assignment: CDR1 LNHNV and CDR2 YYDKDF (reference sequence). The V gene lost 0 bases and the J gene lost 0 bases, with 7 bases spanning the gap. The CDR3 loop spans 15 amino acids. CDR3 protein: CATSREFGSTDTQYF. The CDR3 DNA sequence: TGTGCCACCAGCAGAGAGTTCGGTAGCACAGATACGCAGTATTTT.

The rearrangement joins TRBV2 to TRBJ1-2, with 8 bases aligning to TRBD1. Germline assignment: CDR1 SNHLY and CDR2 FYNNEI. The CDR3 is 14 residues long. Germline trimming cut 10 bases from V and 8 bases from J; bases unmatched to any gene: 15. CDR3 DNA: TGTGCCAACCGACCGAGGGACAGGACCTGGGGCTACACCTTC. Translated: CANRPRDRTWGYTF.

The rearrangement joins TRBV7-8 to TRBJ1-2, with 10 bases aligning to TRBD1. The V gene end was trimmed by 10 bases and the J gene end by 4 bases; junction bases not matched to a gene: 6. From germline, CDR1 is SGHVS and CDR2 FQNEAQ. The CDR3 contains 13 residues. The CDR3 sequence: CATTGGLAYGYTF. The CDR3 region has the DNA TGTGCCACGACAGGGGGCTTGGCCTATGGCTACACCTTC.